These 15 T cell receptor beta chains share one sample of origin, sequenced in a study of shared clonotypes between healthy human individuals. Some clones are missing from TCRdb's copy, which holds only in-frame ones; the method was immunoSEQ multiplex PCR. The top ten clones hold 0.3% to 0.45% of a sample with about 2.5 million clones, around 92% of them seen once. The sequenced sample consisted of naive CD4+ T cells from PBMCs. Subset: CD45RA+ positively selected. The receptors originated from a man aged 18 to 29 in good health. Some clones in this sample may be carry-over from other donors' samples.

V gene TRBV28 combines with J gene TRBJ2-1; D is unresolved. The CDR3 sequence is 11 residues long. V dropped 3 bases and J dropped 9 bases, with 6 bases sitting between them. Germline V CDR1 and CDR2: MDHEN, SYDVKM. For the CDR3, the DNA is TGTGCCAGCAGTTTTCAAGTTGAGCAGTTCTTC. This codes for CASSFQVEQFF.

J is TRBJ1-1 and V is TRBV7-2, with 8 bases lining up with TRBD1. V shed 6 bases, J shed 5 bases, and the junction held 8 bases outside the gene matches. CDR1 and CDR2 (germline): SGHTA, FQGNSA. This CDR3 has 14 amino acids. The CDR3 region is CASRSGGMRTEAFF. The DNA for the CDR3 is TGTGCCAGCAGATCAGGGGGCATGCGGACTGAAGCTTTCTTT.

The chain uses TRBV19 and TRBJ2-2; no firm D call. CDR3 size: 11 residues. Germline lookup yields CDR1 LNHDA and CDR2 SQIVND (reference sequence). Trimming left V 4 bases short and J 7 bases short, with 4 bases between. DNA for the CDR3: TGTGCCAGTAGTAGCTACGGGGAGCTGTTTTTT. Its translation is CASSSYGELFF.

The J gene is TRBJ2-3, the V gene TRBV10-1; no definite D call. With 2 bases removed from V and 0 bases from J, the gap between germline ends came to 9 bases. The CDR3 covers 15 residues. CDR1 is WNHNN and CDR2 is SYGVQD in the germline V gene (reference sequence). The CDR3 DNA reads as TGCGCCAGCAGTGAGCGAATTCATAGCACAGATACGCAGTATTTT. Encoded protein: CASSERIHSTDTQYF.

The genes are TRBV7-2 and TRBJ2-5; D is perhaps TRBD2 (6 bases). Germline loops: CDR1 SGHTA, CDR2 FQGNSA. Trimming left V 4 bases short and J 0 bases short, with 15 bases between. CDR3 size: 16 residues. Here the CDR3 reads CASSYRDSTYQETQYF. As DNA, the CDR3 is TGTGCCAGCAGCTACCGGGACTCTACGTACCAAGAGACCCAGTACTTC.

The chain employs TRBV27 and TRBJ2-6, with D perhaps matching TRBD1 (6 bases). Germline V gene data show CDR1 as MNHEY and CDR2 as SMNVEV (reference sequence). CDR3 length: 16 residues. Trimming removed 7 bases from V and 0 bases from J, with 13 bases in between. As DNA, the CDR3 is TGTGCCAGCAAGAGACAGGATTTCTCTGGGGCCAACGTCCTGACTTTC. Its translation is CASKRQDFSGANVLTF. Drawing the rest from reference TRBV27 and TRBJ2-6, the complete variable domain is EAQVTQNPRYLITVTGKKLTVTCSQNMNHEYMSWYRQDPGLGLRQIYYSMNVEVTDKGDVPEGYKVSRKEKRNFPLILESPSPNQTSLYFCASKRQDFSGANVLTFGAGSRLTVL.

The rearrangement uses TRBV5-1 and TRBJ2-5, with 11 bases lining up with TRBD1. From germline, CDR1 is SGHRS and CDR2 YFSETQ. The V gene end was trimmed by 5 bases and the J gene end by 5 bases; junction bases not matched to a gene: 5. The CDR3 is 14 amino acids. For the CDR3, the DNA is TGCGCCAGCAGTTGGACAGGGGGCTTCGAGACCCAGTACTTC. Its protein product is CASSWTGGFETQYF. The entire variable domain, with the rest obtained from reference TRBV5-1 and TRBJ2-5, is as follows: KAGVTQTPRYLIKTRGQQVTLSCSPISGHRSVSWYQQTPGQGLQFLFEYFSETQRNKGNFPGRFSGRQFSNSRSEMNVSTLELGDSALYLCASSWTGGFETQYFGPGTRLLVL.

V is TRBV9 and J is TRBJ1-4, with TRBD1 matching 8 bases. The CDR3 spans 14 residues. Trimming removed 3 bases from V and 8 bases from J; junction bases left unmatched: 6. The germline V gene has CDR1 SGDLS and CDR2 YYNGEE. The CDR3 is CASSGTGSTEKLFF. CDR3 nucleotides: TGTGCCAGCAGCGGGACAGGGTCCACGGAAAAACTGTTTTTT.

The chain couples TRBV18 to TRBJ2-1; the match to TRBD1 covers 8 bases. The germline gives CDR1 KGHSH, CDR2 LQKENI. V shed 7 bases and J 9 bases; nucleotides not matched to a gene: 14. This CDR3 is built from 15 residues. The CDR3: CASCPGGQGAIEQFF. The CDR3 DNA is TGTGCCAGCTGTCCGGGTGGCCAGGGGGCTATTGAGCAGTTCTTC.

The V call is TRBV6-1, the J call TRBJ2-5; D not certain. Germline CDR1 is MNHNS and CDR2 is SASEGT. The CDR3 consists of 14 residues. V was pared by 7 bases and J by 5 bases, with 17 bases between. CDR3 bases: TGTGCCAGCACGGTCGGGTTGGGTAGGGAGACCCAGTACTTC. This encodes CASTVGLGRETQYF.

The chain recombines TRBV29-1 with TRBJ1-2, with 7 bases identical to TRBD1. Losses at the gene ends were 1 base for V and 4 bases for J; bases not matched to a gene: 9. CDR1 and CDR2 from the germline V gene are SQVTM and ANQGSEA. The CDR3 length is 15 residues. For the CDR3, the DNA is TGCAGCGTTGAAGTTGGAGGGGGCTCTGTCTATGGCTACACCTTC. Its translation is CSVEVGGGSVYGYTF.

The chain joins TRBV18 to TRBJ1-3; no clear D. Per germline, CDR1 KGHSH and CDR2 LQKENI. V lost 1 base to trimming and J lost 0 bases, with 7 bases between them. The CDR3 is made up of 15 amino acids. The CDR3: CASSPRVSSGNTIYF. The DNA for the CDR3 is TGTGCCAGCTCACCACGAGTGAGCTCTGGAAACACCATATATTTT. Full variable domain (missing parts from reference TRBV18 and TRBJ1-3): NAGVMQNPRHLVRRRGQEARLRCSPMKGHSHVYWYRQLPEEGLKFMVYLQKENIIDESGMPKERFSAEFPKEGPSILRIQQVVRGDSAAYFCASSPRVSSGNTIYFGEGSWLTVV.

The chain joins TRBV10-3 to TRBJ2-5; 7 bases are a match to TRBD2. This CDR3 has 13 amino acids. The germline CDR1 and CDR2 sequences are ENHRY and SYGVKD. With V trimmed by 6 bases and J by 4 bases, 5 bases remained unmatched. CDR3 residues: CAISLAVGETQYF. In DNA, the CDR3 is TGTGCCATCAGCCTAGCGGTCGGAGAGACCCAGTACTTC.

The CDR3 reads CSVAPDSLTDTQYF. The CDR3 bases are TGCAGCGTCGCCCCCGACAGTCTCACAGATACGCAGTATTTT. The V call is TRBV29-1, the J call TRBJ2-3, with D maybe TRBD1 (5 bases). The CDR3 runs 14 residues. V lost 6 bases, J lost 2 bases, and 15 bases lay in between. The V gene's germline CDR1 is SQVTM and CDR2 ANQGSEA.

CDR3 nucleotide sequence: TGTGCCAGCATCCAACCGACAGGGAACACTGAAGCTTTCTTT. Translation: CASIQPTGNTEAFF. The V call is TRBV28, the J call TRBJ1-1; weak D call: TRBD1 (6 bases). The CDR3 is 14 residues long. CDR1 MDHEN and CDR2 SYDVKM come from the germline V gene. Between the trimmed V and J ends, which lost 7 bases and 1 base, there was a span of 13 bases.